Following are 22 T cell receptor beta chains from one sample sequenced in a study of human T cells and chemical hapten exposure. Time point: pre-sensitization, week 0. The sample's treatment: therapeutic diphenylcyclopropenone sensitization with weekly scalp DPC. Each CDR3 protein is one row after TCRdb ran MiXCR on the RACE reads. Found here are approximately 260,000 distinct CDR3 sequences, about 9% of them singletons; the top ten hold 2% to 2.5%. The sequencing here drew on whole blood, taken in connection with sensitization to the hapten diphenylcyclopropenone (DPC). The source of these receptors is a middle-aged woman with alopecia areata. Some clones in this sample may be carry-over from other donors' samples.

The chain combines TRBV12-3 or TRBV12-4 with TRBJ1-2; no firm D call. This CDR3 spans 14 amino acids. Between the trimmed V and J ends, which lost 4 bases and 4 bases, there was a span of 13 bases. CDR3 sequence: CASSSRERGYGYTF. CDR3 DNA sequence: TGTGCCAGCAGTTCCCGGGAGAGAGGCTATGGCTACACCTTC.

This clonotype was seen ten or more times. The CDR3 sequence is CASSLAQTGAEAFF. The DNA for the CDR3 is TGTGCCAGCAGTTTAGCCCAGACAGGGGCTGAAGCTTTCTTT. The gene calls are TRBV12-3 or TRBV12-4 and TRBJ1-1; TRBD1 matches at 8 bases. J gave up 6 bases and V 0 bases, and 3 bases lay outside the gene matches. The CDR3 has 14 residues.

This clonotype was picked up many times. The DNA of the CDR3 is TGCAGCGTTGAAGATAGGGGGGACAAGCTAAACAATGAGCAGTTCTTC. Translated: CSVEDRGDKLNNEQFF. The chain combines TRBV29-1 with TRBJ2-1; D may match TRBD1 or TRBD2 (6 bases each). Germline loops: CDR1 SQVTM, CDR2 ANQGSEA. V was pared by 0 bases and J by 5 bases, with 17 bases between. The CDR3 is 16 residues long.

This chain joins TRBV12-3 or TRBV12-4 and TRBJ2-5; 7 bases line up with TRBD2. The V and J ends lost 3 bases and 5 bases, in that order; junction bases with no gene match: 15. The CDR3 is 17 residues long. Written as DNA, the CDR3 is TGTGCCAGCAGTTTGGGCGTCGATAGCGGGCCGGGGGAGACCCAGTACTTC. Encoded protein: CASSLGVDSGPGETQYF.

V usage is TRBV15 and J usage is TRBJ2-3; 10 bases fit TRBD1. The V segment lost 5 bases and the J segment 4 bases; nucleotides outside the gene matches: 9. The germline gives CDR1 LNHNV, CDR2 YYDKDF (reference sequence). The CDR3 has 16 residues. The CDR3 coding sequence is TGTGCCACCAGCCCGCGGTACGGACAGGGGGCAGATACGCAGTATTTT. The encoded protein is CATSPRYGQGADTQYF.

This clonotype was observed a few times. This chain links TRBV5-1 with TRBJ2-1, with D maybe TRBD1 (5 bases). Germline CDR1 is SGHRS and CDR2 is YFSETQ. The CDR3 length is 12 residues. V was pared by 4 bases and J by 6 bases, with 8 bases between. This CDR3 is CASSGDSNEQFF. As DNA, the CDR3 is TGCGCCAGCAGCGGAGACAGCAATGAGCAGTTCTTC.

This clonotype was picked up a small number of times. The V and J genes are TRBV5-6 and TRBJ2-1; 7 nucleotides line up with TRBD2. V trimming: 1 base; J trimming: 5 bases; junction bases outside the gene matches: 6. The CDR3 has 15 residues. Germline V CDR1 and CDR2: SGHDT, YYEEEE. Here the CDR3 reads CASSLFGLGNNEQFF. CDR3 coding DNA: TGTGCCAGCAGCTTGTTTGGACTAGGAAACAATGAGCAGTTCTTC.

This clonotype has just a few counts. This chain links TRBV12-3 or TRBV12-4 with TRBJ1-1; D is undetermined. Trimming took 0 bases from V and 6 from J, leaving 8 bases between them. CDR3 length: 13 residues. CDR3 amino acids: CASSLAGNAEAFF. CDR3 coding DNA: TGTGCCAGCAGTTTAGCAGGGAATGCTGAAGCTTTCTTT.

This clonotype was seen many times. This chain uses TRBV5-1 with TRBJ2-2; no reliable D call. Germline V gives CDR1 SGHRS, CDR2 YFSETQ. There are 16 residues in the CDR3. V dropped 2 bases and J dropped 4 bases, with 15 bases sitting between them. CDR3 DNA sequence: TGCGCCAGCAGCTTAGGATCTGCCAGGTCCACCGGGGAGCTGTTTTTT. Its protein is CASSLGSARSTGELFF.

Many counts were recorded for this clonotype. The CDR3 DNA sequence: TGTGCCAGCAGTGAAGGAGGACAGGGGGCAGATACGCAGTATTTT. This gives the protein CASSEGGQGADTQYF. The rearrangement uses TRBV6-4 and TRBJ2-3, with 10 bases aligning to TRBD1. This CDR3 contains 15 residues. J was trimmed by 4 bases and V by 3 bases; bases with no gene match: 4. The germline V gene encodes CDR1 MRHNA and CDR2 SNTAGT.

The CDR3 nucleotides are TGTGCCACCGCGGGAGGGCCGGGGAATGAGCAGTTCTTC. The encoded protein is CATAGGPGNEQFF. V usage is TRBV10-3 and J usage is TRBJ2-1; 9 bases match TRBD2. J gave up 7 bases and V 10 bases, and 8 bases lay outside the gene matches. The germline gives CDR1 ENHRY, CDR2 SYGVKD. This CDR3 is 13 amino acids long.

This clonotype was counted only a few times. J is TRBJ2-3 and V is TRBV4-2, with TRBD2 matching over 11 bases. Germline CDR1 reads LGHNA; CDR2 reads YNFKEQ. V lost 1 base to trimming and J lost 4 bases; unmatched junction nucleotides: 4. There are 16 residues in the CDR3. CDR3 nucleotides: TGTGCCAGCAGCCAAGTACTAGCGGGAGTCTCAGATACGCAGTATTTT. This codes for CASSQVLAGVSDTQYF.

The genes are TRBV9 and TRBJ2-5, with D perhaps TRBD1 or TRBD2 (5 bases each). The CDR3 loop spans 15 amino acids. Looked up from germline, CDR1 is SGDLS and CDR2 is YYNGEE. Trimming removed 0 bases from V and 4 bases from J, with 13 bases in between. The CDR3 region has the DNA TGTGCCAGCAGCGTAGTACCCAGGGCGGGAGAGACCCAGTACTTC. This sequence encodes CASSVVPRAGETQYF. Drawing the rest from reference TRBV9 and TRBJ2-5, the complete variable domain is DSGVTQTPKHLITATGQRVTLRCSPRSGDLSVYWYQQSLDQGLQFLIQYYNGEERAKGNILERFSAQQFPDLHSELNLSSLELGDSALYFCASSVVPRAGETQYFGPGTRLLVL.

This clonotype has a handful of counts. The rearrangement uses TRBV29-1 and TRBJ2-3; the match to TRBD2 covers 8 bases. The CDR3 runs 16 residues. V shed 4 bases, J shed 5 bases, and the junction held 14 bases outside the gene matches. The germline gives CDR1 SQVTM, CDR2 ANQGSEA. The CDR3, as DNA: TGCAGCGTTGTTATTCCGGGACTAGGTGCCAGAGATACGCAGTATTTT. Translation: CSVVIPGLGARDTQYF.

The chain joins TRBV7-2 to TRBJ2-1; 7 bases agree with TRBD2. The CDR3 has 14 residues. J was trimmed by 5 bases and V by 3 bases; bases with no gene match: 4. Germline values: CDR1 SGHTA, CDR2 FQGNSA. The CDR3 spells CASSFTSANNEQFF. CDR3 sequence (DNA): TGTGCCAGCAGCTTCACTAGCGCTAACAATGAGCAGTTCTTC.

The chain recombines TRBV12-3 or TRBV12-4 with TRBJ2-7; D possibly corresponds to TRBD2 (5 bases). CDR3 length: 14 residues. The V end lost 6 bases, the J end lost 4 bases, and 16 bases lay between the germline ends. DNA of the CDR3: TGTGCCAGCAGCCCTTGGGAGAGACTTTACGAGCAGTACTTC. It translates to CASSPWERLYEQYF.

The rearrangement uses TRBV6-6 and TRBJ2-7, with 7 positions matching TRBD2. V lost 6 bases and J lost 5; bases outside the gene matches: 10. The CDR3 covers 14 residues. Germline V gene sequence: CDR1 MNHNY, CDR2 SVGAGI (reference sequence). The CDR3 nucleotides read TGTGCCAGCAGCCCCAGGGAGGGTACCCACGAGCAGTACTTC. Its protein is CASSPREGTHEQYF.

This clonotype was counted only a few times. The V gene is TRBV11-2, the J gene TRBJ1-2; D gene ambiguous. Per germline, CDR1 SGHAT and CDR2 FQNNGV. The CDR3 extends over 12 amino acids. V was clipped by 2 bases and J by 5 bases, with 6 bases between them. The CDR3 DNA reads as TGTGCCAGCAGCTTAAGCCCTTATGGCTACACCTTC. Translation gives CASSLSPYGYTF. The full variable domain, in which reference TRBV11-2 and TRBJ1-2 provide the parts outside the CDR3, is EAGVAQSPRYKIIEKRQSVAFWCNPISGHATLYWYQQILGQGPKLLIQFQNNGVVDDSQLPKDRFSAERLKGVDSTLKIQPAKLEDSAVYLCASSLSPYGYTFGSGTRLTVV.

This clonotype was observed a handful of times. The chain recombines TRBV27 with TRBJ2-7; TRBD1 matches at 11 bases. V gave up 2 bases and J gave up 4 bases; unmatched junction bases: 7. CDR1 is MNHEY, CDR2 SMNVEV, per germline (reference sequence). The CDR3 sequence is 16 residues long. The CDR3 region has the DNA TGTGCCAGCAGTTTACGGACAGGGGGCAGGGGATACGAGCAGTACTTC. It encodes CASSLRTGGRGYEQYF.

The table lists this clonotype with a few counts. CDR3 region: CSARPRDSYNEQFF. The CDR3 DNA reads TGCAGTGCTAGGCCCCGGGACAGCTACAATGAGCAGTTCTTC. The V and J genes are TRBV20-1 and TRBJ2-1, with TRBD1 identical over 7 bases. With V trimmed by 3 bases and J by 3 bases, 5 bases remained unmatched. The CDR3 is 14 amino acids. CDR1 is DFQATT and CDR2 is SNEGSKA in the germline V gene (reference sequence).

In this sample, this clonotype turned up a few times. The CDR3 region has the DNA TGCGCCAGCAGCTTGGCCAGTGCTGAAAAACTGTTTTTT. Its protein product is CASSLASAEKLFF. This chain joins TRBV5-1 and TRBJ1-4; D gene ambiguous. The V end lost 0 bases, the J end lost 7 bases, and 7 bases lay between the germline ends. Germline assignment: CDR1 SGHRS and CDR2 YFSETQ. The CDR3 covers 13 residues.

The CDR3 here is CASSTYGDPYEQYF. For the CDR3, the DNA is TGTGCCAGCAGCACTTATGGGGATCCCTACGAGCAGTACTTC. This sequence joins TRBV7-2 and TRBJ2-7; D gene unclear. Germline CDR1 reads SGHTA; CDR2 reads FQGNSA. The CDR3 spans 14 residues. V lost 5 bases to trimming and J lost 2 bases, with 13 bases between them. The full variable domain, completed using reference TRBV7-2 and TRBJ2-7, is GAGVSQSPSNKVTEKGKDVELRCDPISGHTALYWYRQSLGQGLEFLIYFQGNSAPDKSGLPSDRFSAERTGGSVSTLTIQRTQQEDSAVYLCASSTYGDPYEQYFGPGTRLTVT.